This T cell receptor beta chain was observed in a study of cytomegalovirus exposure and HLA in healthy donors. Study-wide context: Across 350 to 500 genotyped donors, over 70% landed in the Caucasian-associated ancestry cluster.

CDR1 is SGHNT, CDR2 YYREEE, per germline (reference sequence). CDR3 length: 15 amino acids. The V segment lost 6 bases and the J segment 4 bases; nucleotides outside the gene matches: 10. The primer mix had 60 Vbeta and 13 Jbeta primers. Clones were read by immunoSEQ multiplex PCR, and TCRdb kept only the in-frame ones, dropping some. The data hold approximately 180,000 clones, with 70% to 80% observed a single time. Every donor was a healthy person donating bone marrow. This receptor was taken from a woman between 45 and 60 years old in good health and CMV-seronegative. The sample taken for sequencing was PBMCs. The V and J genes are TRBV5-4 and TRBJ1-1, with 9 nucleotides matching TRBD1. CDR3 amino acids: CASNPLQGAGTEAFF. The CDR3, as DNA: TGTGCCAGCAACCCACTACAGGGGGCAGGCACTGAAGCTTTCTTT.